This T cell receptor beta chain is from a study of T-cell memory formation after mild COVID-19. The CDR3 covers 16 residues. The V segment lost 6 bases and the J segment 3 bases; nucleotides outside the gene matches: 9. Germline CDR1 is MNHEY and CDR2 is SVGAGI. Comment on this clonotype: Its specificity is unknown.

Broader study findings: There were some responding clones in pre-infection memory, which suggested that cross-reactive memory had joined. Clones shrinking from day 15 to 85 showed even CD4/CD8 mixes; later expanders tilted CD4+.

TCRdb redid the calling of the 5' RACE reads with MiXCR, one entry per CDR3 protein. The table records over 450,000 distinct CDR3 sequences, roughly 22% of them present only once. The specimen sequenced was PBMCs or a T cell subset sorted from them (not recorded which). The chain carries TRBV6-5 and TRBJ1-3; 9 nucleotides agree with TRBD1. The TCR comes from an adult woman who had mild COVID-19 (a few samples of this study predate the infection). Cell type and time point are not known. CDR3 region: CASRRTTGGGGNTIYF. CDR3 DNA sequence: TGTGCCAGCAGAAGAACGACAGGGGGTGGTGGAAACACCATATATTTT.